This TCR beta chain was observed in a study of blood T cell repertoires in COVID-19. Study overall: COVID-19 samples collected from the United States, Italy and Spain covered acute and convalescent phases. Nucleic acid was either cDNA or gDNA, and it came from T cells, B-cell-depleted T cells, or PBMCs.

Germline V gene sequence: CDR1 SGHTA, CDR2 FQGNSA. This CDR3 region has 16 residues. V was clipped by 5 bases and J by 2 bases, with 18 bases between them. In the authors' workflow: Reference gene primer amplification yielded estimated nucleated cell counts. The assay was immunoSEQ multiplex PCR, and TCRdb's table has in-frame clones only and misses some. That table furnishes V, J and clone size, whereas the DNA furnished D and trimming. Of around 170,000 clones in the sample, around 86% were seen once. Seattle's cohort entered during active infection and was followed longitudinally. The chain couples TRBV7-2 to TRBJ2-5, with a possible D match to TRBD1 (6 bases). This sequence originates from a man between 60 and 75 years old with COVID-19, enrolled during active disease. Sequenced sample: peripheral blood. The CDR3 is CASSPNPQGNQETQYF. In DNA form, the CDR3 reads TGTGCCAGCAGCCCAAACCCACAGGGAAATCAAGAGACCCAGTACTTC.